Here is one T cell receptor beta chain with its context. What it binds is not known. Use of 60 Vbeta and 13 Jbeta primers characterized the PCR. Repertoires were generated with immunoSEQ multiplex PCR, while TCRdb's copy carries only in-frame clones and drops some. Recorded for this sample: 40,000 to 50,000 clones. The sample comes from a study of cytomegalovirus exposure and HLA in healthy donors. Points from the study as a whole: Most TCR sequences were uncommon, yet certain public TCRs appeared in many donors. Presence/absence analyses supposed approximately even sequencing depth among donors. Analysis performed later showed TCR beta chains linked to HLA being more clonally expanded than equally common others.

The CDR3 runs to 13 residues. Between the trimmed V and J ends, which lost 4 bases and 7 bases, there was a span of 13 bases. CDR1 and CDR2 (germline): KGHSH, LQKENI. Input material: PBMCs. The chain uses TRBV18 and TRBJ1-2, with D possibly TRBD1 on 5 matching bases. This TCR came from a woman aged 40 to 50 in good health and CMV-seronegative. The CDR3 protein is CASSQDTMGGYTF. The CDR3 DNA follows: TGTGCCAGCTCACAGGACACCATGGGTGGCTACACCTTC.